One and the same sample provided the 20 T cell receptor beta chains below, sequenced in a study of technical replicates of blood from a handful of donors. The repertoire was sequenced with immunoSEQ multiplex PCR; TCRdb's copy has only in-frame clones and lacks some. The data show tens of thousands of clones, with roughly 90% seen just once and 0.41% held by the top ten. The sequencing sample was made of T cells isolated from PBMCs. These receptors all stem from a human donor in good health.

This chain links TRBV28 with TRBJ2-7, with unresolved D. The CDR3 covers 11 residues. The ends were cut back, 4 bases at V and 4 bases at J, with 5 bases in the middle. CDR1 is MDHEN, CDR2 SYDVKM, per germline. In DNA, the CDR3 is TGTGCCAGCAGTTCTCTATACGAGCAGTACTTC. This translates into CASSSLYEQYF. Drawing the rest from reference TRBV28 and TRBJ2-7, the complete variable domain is DVKVTQSSRYLVKRTGEKVFLECVQDMDHENMFWYRQDPGLGLRLIYFSYDVKMKEKGDIPEGYSVSREKKERFSLILESASTNQTSMYLCASSSLYEQYFGPGTRLTVT.

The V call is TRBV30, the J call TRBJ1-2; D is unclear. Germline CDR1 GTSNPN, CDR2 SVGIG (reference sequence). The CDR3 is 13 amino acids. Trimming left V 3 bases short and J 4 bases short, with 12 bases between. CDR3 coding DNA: TGTGCCTGGAGGCAAGCAGGATTCTATGGCTACACCTTC. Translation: CAWRQAGFYGYTF.

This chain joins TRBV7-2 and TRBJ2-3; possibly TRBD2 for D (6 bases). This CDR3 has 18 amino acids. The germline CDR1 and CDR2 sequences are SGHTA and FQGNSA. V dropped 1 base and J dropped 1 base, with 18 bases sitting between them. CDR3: CASSLEGAPGLGTDTQYF. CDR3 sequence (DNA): TGTGCCAGCAGCTTAGAGGGAGCCCCGGGACTGGGCACAGATACGCAGTATTTT.

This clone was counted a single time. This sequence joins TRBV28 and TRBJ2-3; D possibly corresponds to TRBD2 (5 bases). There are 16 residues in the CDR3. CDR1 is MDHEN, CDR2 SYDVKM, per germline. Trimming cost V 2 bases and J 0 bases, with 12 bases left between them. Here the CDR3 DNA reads TGTGCCAGCAGTTTAGCTAGCCTCTCAAGCACAGATACGCAGTATTTT. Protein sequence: CASSLASLSSTDTQYF.

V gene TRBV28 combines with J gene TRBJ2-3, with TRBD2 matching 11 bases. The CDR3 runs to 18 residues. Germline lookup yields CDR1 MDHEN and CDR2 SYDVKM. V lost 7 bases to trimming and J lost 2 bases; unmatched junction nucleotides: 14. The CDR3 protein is CASTTLDGTSGFTDTQYF. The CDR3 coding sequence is TGTGCCAGCACCACCCTGGATGGGACTAGCGGTTTCACAGATACGCAGTATTTT.

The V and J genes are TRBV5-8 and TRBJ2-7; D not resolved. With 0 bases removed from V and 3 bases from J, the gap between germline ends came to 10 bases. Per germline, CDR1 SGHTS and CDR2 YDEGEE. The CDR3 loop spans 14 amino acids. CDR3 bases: TGTGCCAGCAGCTTGGGGCTAGGAAACTACGAGCAGTACTTC. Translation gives CASSLGLGNYEQYF.

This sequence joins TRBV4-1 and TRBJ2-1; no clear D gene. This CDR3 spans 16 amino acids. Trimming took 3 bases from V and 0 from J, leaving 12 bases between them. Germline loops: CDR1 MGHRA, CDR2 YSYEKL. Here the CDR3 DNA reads TGCGCCAGCAGCCAGAAAACAGTGAGCTCCTACAATGAGCAGTTCTTC. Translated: CASSQKTVSSYNEQFF.

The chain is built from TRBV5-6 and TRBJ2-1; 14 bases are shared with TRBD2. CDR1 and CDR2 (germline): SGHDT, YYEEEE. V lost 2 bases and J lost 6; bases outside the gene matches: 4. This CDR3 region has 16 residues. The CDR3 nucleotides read TGTGCCAGCAGCTTTCCGACTAGCGGGAGGGCCAATGAGCAGTTCTTC. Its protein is CASSFPTSGRANEQFF.

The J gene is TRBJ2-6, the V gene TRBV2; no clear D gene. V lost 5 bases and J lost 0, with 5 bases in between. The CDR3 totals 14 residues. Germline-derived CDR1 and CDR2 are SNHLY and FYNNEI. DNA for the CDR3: TGTGCCAGCAGTTACAGCTCTGGGGCCAACGTCCTGACTTTC. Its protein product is CASSYSSGANVLTF.

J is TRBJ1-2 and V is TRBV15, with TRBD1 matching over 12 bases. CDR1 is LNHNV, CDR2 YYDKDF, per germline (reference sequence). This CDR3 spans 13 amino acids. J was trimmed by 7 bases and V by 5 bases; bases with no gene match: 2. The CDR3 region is CATSRDRGLGYTF. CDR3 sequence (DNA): TGTGCCACCAGCCGGGACAGGGGGCTTGGCTACACCTTC.

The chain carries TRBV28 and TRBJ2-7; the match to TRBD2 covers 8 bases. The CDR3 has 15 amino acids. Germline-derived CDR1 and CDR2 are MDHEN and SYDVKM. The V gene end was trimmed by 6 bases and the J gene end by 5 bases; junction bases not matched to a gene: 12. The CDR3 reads CASRAMERELNEQYF. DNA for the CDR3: TGTGCCAGCAGGGCCATGGAGCGGGAGTTGAACGAGCAGTACTTC.

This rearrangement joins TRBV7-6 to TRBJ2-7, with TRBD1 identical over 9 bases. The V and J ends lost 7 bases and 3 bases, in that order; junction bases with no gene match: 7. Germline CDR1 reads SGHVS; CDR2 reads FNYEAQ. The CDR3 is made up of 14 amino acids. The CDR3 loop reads CASKKGTGNYEQYF. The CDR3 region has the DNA TGTGCCAGCAAGAAGGGGACAGGGAACTACGAGCAGTACTTC.

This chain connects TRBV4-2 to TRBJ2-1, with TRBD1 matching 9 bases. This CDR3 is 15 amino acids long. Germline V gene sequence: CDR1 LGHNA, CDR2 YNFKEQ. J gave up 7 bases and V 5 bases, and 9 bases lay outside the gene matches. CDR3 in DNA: TGTGCCAGCAGCTTCCGGACAGGGGAGAAGAATGAGCAGTTCTTC. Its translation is CASSFRTGEKNEQFF.

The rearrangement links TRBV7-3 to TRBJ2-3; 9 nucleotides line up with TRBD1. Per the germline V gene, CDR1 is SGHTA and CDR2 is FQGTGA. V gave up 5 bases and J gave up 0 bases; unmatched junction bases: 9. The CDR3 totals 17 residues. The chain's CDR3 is CASSLTTGTGSTDTQYF. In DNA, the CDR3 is TGTGCCAGCAGCCTTACAACCGGGACAGGGAGCACAGATACGCAGTATTTT.

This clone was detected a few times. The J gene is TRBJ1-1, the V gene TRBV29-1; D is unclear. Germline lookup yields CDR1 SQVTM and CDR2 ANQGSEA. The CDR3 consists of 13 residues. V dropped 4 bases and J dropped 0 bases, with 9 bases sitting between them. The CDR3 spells CSVAHRLNTEAFF. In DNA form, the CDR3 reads TGCAGCGTTGCGCACAGATTGAACACTGAAGCTTTCTTT.

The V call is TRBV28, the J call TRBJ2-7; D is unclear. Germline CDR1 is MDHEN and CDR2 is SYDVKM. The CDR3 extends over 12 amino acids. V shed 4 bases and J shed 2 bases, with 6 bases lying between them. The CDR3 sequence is CASSYPAYEQYF. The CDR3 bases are TGTGCCAGCAGTTATCCCGCCTACGAGCAGTACTTC.

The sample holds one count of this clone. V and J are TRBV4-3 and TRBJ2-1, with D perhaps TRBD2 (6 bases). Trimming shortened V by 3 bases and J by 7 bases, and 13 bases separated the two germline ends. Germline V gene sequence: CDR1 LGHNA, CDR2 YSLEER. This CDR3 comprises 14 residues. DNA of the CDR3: TGCGCCAGCAGCCATATCGGGACTTCTAATGAGCAGTTCTTC. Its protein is CASSHIGTSNEQFF.

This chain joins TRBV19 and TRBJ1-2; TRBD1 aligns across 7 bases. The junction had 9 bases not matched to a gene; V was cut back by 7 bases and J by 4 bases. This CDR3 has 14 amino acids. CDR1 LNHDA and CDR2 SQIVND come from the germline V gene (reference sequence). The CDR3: CASNDRAVSYGYTF. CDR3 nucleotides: TGTGCCAGTAACGACAGGGCAGTCAGCTATGGCTACACCTTC.

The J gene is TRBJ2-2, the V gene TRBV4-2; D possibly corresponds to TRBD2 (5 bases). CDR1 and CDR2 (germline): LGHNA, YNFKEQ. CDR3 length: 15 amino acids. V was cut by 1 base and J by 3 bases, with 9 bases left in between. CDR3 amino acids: CASSQARTYTGELFF. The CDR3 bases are TGTGCCAGCAGCCAAGCCCGGACTTACACCGGGGAGCTGTTTTTT.

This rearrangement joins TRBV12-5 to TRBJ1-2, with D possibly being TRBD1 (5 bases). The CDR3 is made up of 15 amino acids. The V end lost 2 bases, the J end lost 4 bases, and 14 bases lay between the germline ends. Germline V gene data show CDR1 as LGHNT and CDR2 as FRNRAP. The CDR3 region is CASGLLAGFSYGYTF. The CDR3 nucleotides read TGTGCTAGTGGTTTGTTGGCAGGGTTTTCCTATGGCTACACCTTC.